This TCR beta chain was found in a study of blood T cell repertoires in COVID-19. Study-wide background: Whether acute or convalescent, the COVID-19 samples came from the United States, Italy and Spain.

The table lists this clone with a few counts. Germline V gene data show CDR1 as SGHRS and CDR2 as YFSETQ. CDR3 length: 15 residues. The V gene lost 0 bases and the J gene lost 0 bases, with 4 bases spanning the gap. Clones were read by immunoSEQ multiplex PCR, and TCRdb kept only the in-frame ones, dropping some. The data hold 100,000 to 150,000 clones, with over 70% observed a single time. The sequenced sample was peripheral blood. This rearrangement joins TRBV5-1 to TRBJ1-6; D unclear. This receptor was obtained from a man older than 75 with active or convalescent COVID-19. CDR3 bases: TGCGCCAGCAGCTTGGGGAGCTCCTATAATTCACCCCTCCACTTT. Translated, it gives CASSLGSSYNSPLHF. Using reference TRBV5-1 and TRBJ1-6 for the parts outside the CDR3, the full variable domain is KAGVTQTPRYLIKTRGQQVTLSCSPISGHRSVSWYQQTPGQGLQFLFEYFSETQRNKGNFPGRFSGRQFSNSRSEMNVSTLELGDSALYLCASSLGSSYNSPLHFGNGTRLTVT.